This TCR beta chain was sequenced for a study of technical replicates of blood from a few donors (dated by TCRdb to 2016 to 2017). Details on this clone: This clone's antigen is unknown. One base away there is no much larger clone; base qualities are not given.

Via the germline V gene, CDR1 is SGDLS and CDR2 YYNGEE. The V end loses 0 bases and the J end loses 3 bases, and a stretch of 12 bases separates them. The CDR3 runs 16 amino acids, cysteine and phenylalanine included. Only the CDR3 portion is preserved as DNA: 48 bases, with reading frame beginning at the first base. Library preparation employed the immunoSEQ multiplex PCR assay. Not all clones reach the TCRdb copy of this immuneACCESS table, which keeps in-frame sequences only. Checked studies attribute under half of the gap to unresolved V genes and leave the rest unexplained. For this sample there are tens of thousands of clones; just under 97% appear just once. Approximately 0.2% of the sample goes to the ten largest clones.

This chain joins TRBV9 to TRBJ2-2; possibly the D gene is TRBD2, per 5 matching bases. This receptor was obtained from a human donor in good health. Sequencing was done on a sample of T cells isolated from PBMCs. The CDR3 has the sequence CASSVERRTYTGELFF. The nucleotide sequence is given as TGTGCCAGCAGCGTAGAGCGGAGAACTTACACCGGGGAGCTGTTTTTT.